The clone carrying this T cell receptor beta chain was seen ten or more times. The antigen remains unidentified. Preparation of the TCRbeta library involved a method that used unique molecular identifiers. TCRdb used MiXCR to reprocess the PCR reads, holding one entry per CDR3 protein. The sample yields some 70,000 distinct CDR3 sequences, approximately 5% seen once. This entry comes from a study of T-cell reconstitution after alpha-beta-depleted transplantation in children. Germline V gene sequence: CDR1 SGHTS, CDR2 YDEGEE. Trimming left V 2 bases short and J 0 bases short, with 5 bases between. The CDR3 contains 14 residues. Study-level findings and limits: Reportedly, alpha-beta T cells present about two months post-transplant originated from several hundred expanded clones of graft origin.

This TCR came from a boy under two years old who had a stem cell transplant for acute myeloid leukemia, so the T cells may come from the graft donor. This sequence joins TRBV5-8 and TRBJ1-4; D remains unclear. Sequences were derived from PBMCs, mostly from graft donor cells, sampled 180 days after TCRalphabeta/CD19-depleted stem cell transplant. In nucleotides, the CDR3 is TGTGCCAGCAGCTTCGATCCAACTAATGAAAAACTGTTTTTT. Its translation: CASSFDPTNEKLFF.